This T cell receptor (beta chain) was sequenced for a study of OX40 agonist ivuxolimab in advanced cancers. About the research overall: From about 23 to 85 years was the age range, with a mean of roughly 59 years, and roughly 83% were male. Earlier anti-PD-1, anti-PD-L1 or anti-CTLA-4 therapy was permitted; less than 50% had received some.

The data were produced by immunoSEQ multiplex PCR, yet TCRdb's version contains in-frame clones alone and is incomplete. The repertoire includes more than 45,000 clones, 85% to 95% of them detected once, and roughly 6.8% sits in the top ten. Remarks on this clone: The target antigen is unknown.

Trimming took off 0 bases at V and 5 bases at J, with 13 bases between the two ends. CDR3 length: 16 residues. Germline V gene lookup returns CDR1 MNHEY and CDR2 SVGAGI. Whole-study findings and limits: CD8+ T cells were the subset that, on average, had more expanded clones than CD4+.

The sequencing used CD4+ or CD8+ T cells sorted from blood, collected in a trial of the OX40 agonist ivuxolimab. This chain uses TRBV6-5 with TRBJ2-2; D perhaps matches TRBD2 (7 bases). The clonotype was recovered from an adult with an advanced solid tumor such as melanoma, head and neck, liver or kidney cancer. DNA for the CDR3: TGTGCCAGCAGTTACTCGGGAGGGGGTTTAACCGGGGAGCTGTTTTTT. It yields the protein CASSYSGGGLTGELFF.